These 14 T cell receptor beta chains were sequenced from one sample in a study of blood T cell repertoires in COVID-19. Libraries were prepared by immunoSEQ multiplex PCR; TCRdb keeps only in-frame clonotypes and omits some of them. Seen here are some 110,000 clones, around 76% observed once, and the top ten hold roughly 19%. Sequenced: peripheral blood. All receptors come from a woman aged 70-85 years with acute or convalescent COVID-19.

The rearrangement uses TRBV5-4 and TRBJ1-2, with D possibly matching TRBD1 (5 bases). Germline loops: CDR1 SGHNT, CDR2 YYREEE (reference sequence). The CDR3 is 15 amino acids. V lost 4 bases, J lost 4 bases, and 17 bases lay in between. CDR3 residues: CASSPPKQEPYGYTF. CDR3 coding DNA: TGTGCCAGCAGCCCTCCCAAACAGGAGCCCTATGGCTACACCTTC.

V usage is TRBV7-9 and J usage is TRBJ2-1, with D possibly being TRBD1 (5 bases). V lost 0 bases to trimming and J lost 6 bases, with 15 bases between them. CDR3 length: 16 residues. CDR1 is SEHNR and CDR2 is FQNEAQ in the germline V gene (reference sequence). The CDR3 sequence: CASSLAQLTQGNEQFF. In DNA, the CDR3 is TGTGCCAGCAGCTTAGCGCAATTGACCCAGGGCAATGAGCAGTTCTTC.

This chain connects TRBV28 to TRBJ1-5, with D hard to call. V was cut by 2 bases and J by 8 bases, with 13 bases left in between. Germline values: CDR1 MDHEN, CDR2 SYDVKM. The CDR3 totals 14 residues. CDR3 DNA: TGTGCCAGCAGTTTAGCGGCAGAGACGGAGCCCCAGCATTTT. This gives the protein CASSLAAETEPQHF.

This clone occurred many times. The chain joins TRBV7-9 to TRBJ1-2, with TRBD1 identical over 8 bases. From germline, CDR1 is SEHNR and CDR2 FQNEAQ (reference sequence). This CDR3 has 16 residues. With 5 bases clipped from V and 3 bases from J, the junction kept 11 bases outside the gene matches. Here the CDR3 reads CASSPGYNRGYYGYTF. For the CDR3, the DNA is TGTGCCAGCAGCCCAGGCTACAACAGGGGGTACTATGGCTACACCTTC.

This clone has ten or more counts. This chain uses TRBV10-2 with TRBJ1-4, with D maybe TRBD1 (6 bases). Deletions cut 8 bases from V and 7 bases from J, with 11 bases between. The length of the CDR3 is 12 residues. Germline assignment: CDR1 WSHSY and CDR2 SAAADI. CDR3 residues: CASADRSEKLFF. The CDR3 DNA is TGCGCCAGCGCCGACAGGTCTGAAAAACTGTTTTTT.

In DNA, the CDR3 is TGTGCCTGGAGGGTTTATGGCGGGGGGGCCGGTGAGCAGTTCTTC. It specifies CAWRVYGGGAGEQFF. This chain uses TRBV30 with TRBJ2-1, with TRBD2 identical over 9 bases. Germline V lookup: CDR1 GTSNPN, CDR2 SVGIG (reference sequence). The CDR3 sequence is 15 residues long. J gave up 9 bases and V 3 bases, and 12 bases lay outside the gene matches.

The sample holds many counts of this clone. This sequence joins TRBV5-1 and TRBJ1-4; TRBD1 aligns across 7 bases. Trimming removed 0 bases from V and 5 bases from J; junction bases left unmatched: 4. Germline CDR1 reads SGHRS; CDR2 reads YFSETQ. CDR3 length: 15 residues. The CDR3 DNA sequence: TGCGCCAGCAGCTTGGACAGGGGAGAGAATGAAAAACTGTTTTTT. Amino acid sequence: CASSLDRGENEKLFF.

The V call is TRBV28, the J call TRBJ2-3, with TRBD2 identical over 8 bases. This CDR3 has 14 residues. Trimming cost V 10 bases and J 2 bases; bases outside gene matches: 8. Germline values: CDR1 MDHEN, CDR2 SYDVKM. DNA of the CDR3: TGTGCCACCCGGGGCGGGGGGCCCACAGATACGCAGTATTTT. It is translated as CATRGGGPTDTQYF. Filled out from reference TRBV28 and TRBJ2-3, the complete variable domain reads DVKVTQSSRYLVKRTGEKVFLECVQDMDHENMFWYRQDPGLGLRLIYFSYDVKMKEKGDIPEGYSVSREKKERFSLILESASTNQTSMYLCATRGGGPTDTQYFGPGTRLTVL.

V and J are TRBV7-2 and TRBJ2-7; 9 bases are a match to TRBD2. The CDR3 spans 14 residues. V lost 3 bases, J lost 5 bases, and 5 bases stayed unmatched. Germline V gene lookup returns CDR1 SGHTA and CDR2 FQGNSA. The CDR3 sequence is CASSLRGGLHEQYF. The CDR3 nucleotides read TGTGCCAGCAGCTTGCGGGGGGGCCTGCACGAGCAGTACTTC. The full variable domain, with the rest looked up from reference TRBV7-2 and TRBJ2-7, is GAGVSQSPSNKVTEKGKDVELRCDPISGHTALYWYRQSLGQGLEFLIYFQGNSAPDKSGLPSDRFSAERTGGSVSTLTIQRTQQEDSAVYLCASSLRGGLHEQYFGPGTRLTVT.

The J gene is TRBJ2-1, the V gene TRBV11-2; the D gene is possibly TRBD2 (6 bases). Trimming cost V 0 bases and J 10 bases, with 13 bases left between them. The CDR3 has 14 amino acids. CDR1 and CDR2 (germline): SGHAT, FQNNGV. CDR3 region: CASSLDRLVTEQFF. The CDR3 DNA reads as TGTGCCAGCAGCTTAGACCGACTAGTCACAGAGCAGTTCTTC.

The rearrangement joins TRBV5-5 to TRBJ1-2; possibly TRBD1 for D (5 bases). CDR3 length equals 12 residues. The V end was cut by 5 bases, the J end by 8 bases, with 13 bases between. Germline assignment: CDR1 SGHKS and CDR2 YYEKEE (reference sequence). The CDR3 spells CASRRQGKGYTF. The CDR3 DNA sequence: TGTGCCAGCAGAAGGCAGGGTAAGGGCTACACCTTC. The full variable domain, its missing parts supplied by reference TRBV5-5 and TRBJ1-2, is DAGVTQSPTHLIKTRGQQVTLRCSPISGHKSVSWYQQVLGQGPQFIFQYYEKEERGRGNFPDRFSARQFPNYSSELNVNALLLGDSALYLCASRRQGKGYTFGSGTRLTVV.

This clone was detected only once. V and J are TRBV19 and TRBJ2-1, with 7 bases identical to TRBD1. From germline, CDR1 is LNHDA and CDR2 SQIVND (reference sequence). The CDR3 consists of 16 residues. V dropped 5 bases and J dropped 1; count of bases not matched to a gene: 8. The CDR3 loop reads CASSAGTVPSYNEQFF. CDR3 DNA sequence: TGTGCCAGTAGTGCAGGGACAGTTCCATCCTACAATGAGCAGTTCTTC.

The chain has TRBV4-2 and TRBJ1-4; 9 nucleotides match TRBD1. The CDR3 has 16 amino acids. The V gene end was trimmed by 4 bases and the J gene end by 8 bases; junction bases not matched to a gene: 11. Germline V gene lookup returns CDR1 LGHNA and CDR2 YNFKEQ. The CDR3 DNA reads TGTGCCAGCAGCCGGGCTGCGGGACAGGGCCAGGAAAAACTGTTTTTT. Translation gives CASSRAAGQGQEKLFF.

The rearrangement links TRBV9 to TRBJ1-1, with D possibly TRBD1 on 6 matching bases. Trimming removed 4 bases at V and 2 bases at J, with 12 bases between. CDR1 is SGDLS and CDR2 is YYNGEE in the germline V gene. The CDR3 runs to 14 residues. CDR3 protein: CASSRTAFNTEAFF. For the CDR3, the DNA is TGTGCCAGCAGCAGGACAGCTTTTAACACTGAAGCTTTCTTT.